The 27 T cell receptor beta chains reported below all come from one sample, sequenced in a study of CD8 T cells in ankylosing spondylitis (dated by TCRdb to the late 2010s). The library was built by means of 5' RACE. Sequencer: Illumina HiSeq 2500. Using fastp at Q25 and MiXCR, TCRdb reprocessed the public reads and kept productive beta chains. All rows with the same CDR3 protein become a single entry with the most common DNA and genes. The sample contains around 300,000 distinct CDR3 sequences, around 15% of them found a single time. About 1% of the sample goes to the ten largest clones. Material for sequencing was blood, either unsorted or a sorted T cell fraction (not recorded which). These receptors originate from a male donor with ankylosing spondylitis or in good health (not recorded which).

This clonotype turned up a few times. The chain employs TRBV7-8 and TRBJ1-1; unclear D gene. V was cut by 1 base and J by 4 bases, with 7 bases left in between. CDR1 is SGHVS and CDR2 is FQNEAQ in the germline V gene. CDR3 length: 13 amino acids. The CDR3 DNA sequence: TGTGCCAGCAGCTTAGAGCGGCGCACTGAAGCTTTCTTT. Translating it yields CASSLERRTEAFF.

V is TRBV12-3 or TRBV12-4 and J is TRBJ2-2; tentatively, D is TRBD1 or TRBD2 (7 bases each). Trimming took off 9 bases at V and 7 bases at J, with 15 bases between the two ends. CDR3 length: 13 residues. CDR3 region: CASRGGGIGELFF. The CDR3 DNA follows: TGTGCCAGTCGGGGAGGGGGCATCGGGGAGCTGTTTTTT.

In its sample, this clonotype was seen a few times. The CDR3 DNA sequence: TGTGCCAGCAGGGATGTGGGTGGCTACACCTTC. It specifies CASRDVGGYTF. V gene TRBV2 combines with J gene TRBJ1-2; no firm D call. V was pared by 6 bases and J by 7 bases, with 9 bases between. The CDR3 covers 11 residues. Per germline, CDR1 SNHLY and CDR2 FYNNEI.

This clonotype turned up a few times. The chain combines TRBV6-1 with TRBJ2-7, with 10 bases aligning to TRBD1. CDR1 and CDR2 (germline): MNHNS, SASEGT. The CDR3 runs 15 residues. The junction had 11 bases not matched to a gene; V was cut back by 6 bases and J by 6 bases. For the CDR3, the DNA is TGTGCCAGCAGAGTAAGGACAGGGGGTTTTGGCGAGCAGTACTTC. It specifies CASRVRTGGFGEQYF.

The chain recombines TRBV5-6 with TRBJ2-1; 14 bases line up with TRBD2. The CDR3 sequence is 16 residues long. Germline loops: CDR1 SGHDT, CDR2 YYEEEE. Germline trimming cut 4 bases from V and 9 bases from J; bases unmatched to any gene: 9. The CDR3 loop reads CASSLGLAGGKVEQFF. CDR3 sequence (DNA): TGTGCCAGCAGCCTCGGACTAGCGGGAGGAAAGGTTGAGCAGTTCTTC. Based on the CDR3 plus reference TRBV5-6 and TRBJ2-1, the full variable domain is DAGVTQSPTHLIKTRGQQVTLRCSPKSGHDTVSWYQQALGQGPQFIFQYYEEEERQRGNFPDRFSGHQFPNYSSELNVNALLLGDSALYLCASSLGLAGGKVEQFFGPGTRLTVL.

The chain uses TRBV6-1 and TRBJ1-1, with D possibly TRBD1 on 6 matching bases. Trimming pared 5 bases from V and 3 bases from J, leaving 16 bases between. The length of the CDR3 is 15 residues. Germline V CDR1 and CDR2: MNHNS, SASEGT. CDR3: CASSPHRARDTEAFF. DNA of the CDR3: TGTGCCAGCAGTCCCCACAGGGCCAGGGACACTGAAGCTTTCTTT.

V usage is TRBV11-3 and J usage is TRBJ2-1; 11 bases are a match to TRBD2. J lost 9 bases, V lost 5 bases, and 6 bases had no gene match. The CDR3 covers 14 residues. Germline V gene data show CDR1 as SGHNT and CDR2 as YENEEA. CDR3 nucleotides: TGTGCCAGCAGCCGACTAGCGGGAAGGAGTGAGCAGTTCTTC. Amino acid sequence: CASSRLAGRSEQFF.

This clonotype showed up just a few times. The V and J genes are TRBV7-8 and TRBJ2-5; tentative D call: TRBD2 (6 bases). CDR1 is SGHVS, CDR2 FQNEAQ, per germline. V lost 5 bases, J lost 4 bases, and 11 bases lay in between. The CDR3 totals 13 residues. This chain's CDR3 is CASSPGVRETQYF. In DNA form, the CDR3 reads TGTGCCAGCAGCCCGGGGGTGCGAGAGACCCAGTACTTC. The variable domain in full, with the rest retrieved from reference TRBV7-8 and TRBJ2-5, is GAGVSQSPRYKVAKRGQDVALRCDPISGHVSLFWYQQALGQGPEFLTYFQNEAQLDKSGLPSDRFFAERPEGSVSTLKIQRTQQEDSAVYLCASSPGVRETQYFGPGTRLLVL.

This clonotype appeared many times. V and J are TRBV2 and TRBJ1-2; 8 bases are a match to TRBD1. V lost 3 bases and J lost 5; bases outside the gene matches: 14. The CDR3 is made up of 17 amino acids. Germline-derived CDR1 and CDR2 are SNHLY and FYNNEI. The CDR3 region has the DNA TGTGCCAGCAGTGACGTCAGGGGGCGGCTTACCGGATATGGCTACACCTTC. It specifies CASSDVRGRLTGYGYTF.

V gene TRBV9 combines with J gene TRBJ1-1, with TRBD1 matching 8 bases. Germline assignment: CDR1 SGDLS and CDR2 YYNGEE. This CDR3 contains 14 residues. After removal of 0 bases from V and 6 bases from J, the junction contained 4 bases not matched to a gene. Here the CDR3 DNA reads TGTGCCAGCAGCGTAGGACAGGGGAGGGCTGAAGCTTTCTTT. The encoded protein is CASSVGQGRAEAFF.

CDR3 bases: TGTGCCAGCAGTGAATCGACAGGGGCTCGGCAGCCCCAGCATTTT. Translating it yields CASSESTGARQPQHF. The rearrangement joins TRBV2 to TRBJ1-5; TRBD1 agrees at 8 bases. Germline trimming cut 2 bases from V and 7 bases from J; bases unmatched to any gene: 7. The CDR3 loop spans 15 amino acids. Germline CDR1 reads SNHLY; CDR2 reads FYNNEI.

The rearrangement uses TRBV20-1 and TRBJ2-3; a weak D match, TRBD2 (5 bases). Germline values: CDR1 DFQATT, CDR2 SNEGSKA (reference sequence). V lost 1 base and J 0 bases, leaving 11 bases between the germline ends. The CDR3 contains 15 residues. CDR3 sequence reads: CSARALAASTDTQYF. The CDR3 bases are TGCAGTGCTAGAGCCCTAGCTGCTAGCACAGATACGCAGTATTTT.

The sample holds one count of this clonotype. The chain employs TRBV20-1 and TRBJ2-7; a possible D gene is TRBD2 (7 bases). Germline CDR1 is DFQATT and CDR2 is SNEGSKA (reference sequence). V lost 4 bases and J lost 3, with 22 bases in between. The CDR3 consists of 16 residues. In DNA form, the CDR3 reads TGCAGTGCTACAAGAGGGGGGGCGGAATCAAGCTACGAGCAGTACTTC. Amino acid sequence: CSATRGGAESSYEQYF.

This sequence joins TRBV20-1 and TRBJ1-1; 8 bases align to TRBD1. CDR1 is DFQATT, CDR2 SNEGSKA, per germline (reference sequence). Trimming took 2 bases from V and 1 from J; bases not matched to a gene: 3. The CDR3 covers 14 residues. CDR3 DNA: TGCAGTGCTAGAACAGGGGGTCCGAACACTGAAGCTTTCTTT. It codes for CSARTGGPNTEAFF.

This clonotype has a count of ten or more. This chain joins TRBV12-3 or TRBV12-4 and TRBJ2-1; D could derive from TRBD1 or TRBD2 (5 bases each). V gave up 7 bases and J gave up 7 bases, with 14 bases separating them. This CDR3 is 13 amino acids long. CDR3 coding DNA: TGTGCCAGCACCGAGGGGACCCCGAATGAGCAGTTCTTC. The encoded protein is CASTEGTPNEQFF.

The sample holds a few counts of this clonotype. J is TRBJ2-1 and V is TRBV11-2, with no clear D. Trimming took 11 bases from V and 7 from J, leaving 15 bases between them. CDR3 length: 12 residues. CDR1 is SGHAT, CDR2 FQNNGV, per germline. In nucleotides, the CDR3 is TGTGCCTCCCGGGCCAAGTGGAATGAGCAGTTCTTC. Encoded protein: CASRAKWNEQFF.

This clonotype occurred many times. The V and J genes are TRBV6-5 and TRBJ2-3; 11 bases are shared with TRBD2. The germline V gene encodes CDR1 MNHEY and CDR2 SVGAGI. This CDR3 is built from 17 residues. With V trimmed by 3 bases and J by 0 bases, 5 bases remained unmatched. CDR3 in DNA: TGTGCCAGCAGTTATACGACTAGCGGGGCTAGCACAGATACGCAGTATTTT. Its protein is CASSYTTSGASTDTQYF.

The rearrangement uses TRBV5-6 and TRBJ2-1; the D gene could be TRBD1 or TRBD2 (5 bases each). CDR3 size: 14 residues. Germline lookup yields CDR1 SGHDT and CDR2 YYEEEE. Trimming left V 6 bases short and J 4 bases short, with 14 bases between. In DNA, the CDR3 is TGTGCCAGCACCCCCGGGGCGGTGTACAATGAGCAGTTCTTC. Translation gives CASTPGAVYNEQFF.

There are a few counts of this clonotype. V and J are TRBV10-2 and TRBJ2-3; 7 positions match TRBD2. J lost 6 bases, V lost 6 bases, and 6 bases had no gene match. The length of the CDR3 is 13 residues. Germline V gives CDR1 WSHSY, CDR2 SAAADI. CDR3: CASREAGRDTQYF. The CDR3 DNA is TGCGCCAGCAGAGAAGCGGGAAGGGATACGCAGTATTTT.

Only a few counts were recorded for this clonotype. This chain links TRBV5-1 with TRBJ2-2, with TRBD1 matching 7 bases. This CDR3 region has 17 residues. CDR1 is SGHRS and CDR2 is YFSETQ in the germline V gene. Unmatched junction bases numbered 10, after V lost 3 bases and J lost 2 bases. The CDR3 bases are TGCGCCAGCAGCTCGCGGCAGGACAGGATTAACACCGGGGAGCTGTTTTTT. The encoded protein is CASSSRQDRINTGELFF.

This clonotype was seen more than once but under ten times. The chain recombines TRBV9 with TRBJ1-2; 8 bases are shared with TRBD1. CDR3 length: 15 amino acids. Per the germline V gene, CDR1 is SGDLS and CDR2 is YYNGEE. Unmatched junction bases numbered 8, after V lost 3 bases and J lost 4 bases. The CDR3 region has the DNA TGTGCCAGCAGCGGCCGGACAGGGAGAACCTATGGCTACACCTTC. It is translated as CASSGRTGRTYGYTF.

V gene TRBV5-1 combines with J gene TRBJ2-3; 10 positions agree with TRBD1. CDR3 length: 16 amino acids. Germline V gene lookup returns CDR1 SGHRS and CDR2 YFSETQ. The V gene end was trimmed by 0 bases and the J gene end by 4 bases; junction bases not matched to a gene: 5. The CDR3 coding sequence is TGCGCCAGCAGCTTGGGACGGGACAGGGGTCCAGATACGCAGTATTTT. Protein: CASSLGRDRGPDTQYF.

The V gene is TRBV15, the J gene TRBJ2-5, with 7 nucleotides matching TRBD2. Germline CDR1 and CDR2: LNHNV and YYDKDF (reference sequence). The CDR3 covers 19 residues. J was trimmed by 5 bases and V by 0 bases; bases with no gene match: 18. The chain's CDR3 is CATSRDMNRLAGVEETQYF. In DNA form, the CDR3 reads TGTGCCACCAGCAGAGATATGAATCGTTTAGCGGGCGTGGAGGAGACCCAGTACTTC.

This clonotype came up many times. The chain employs TRBV29-1 and TRBJ1-1; D might be TRBD1 (5 bases). This CDR3 is built from 12 residues. Germline loops: CDR1 SQVTM, CDR2 ANQGSEA. V was clipped by 7 bases and J by 1 base, with 10 bases between them. The CDR3: CSANQGNTEAFF. Here the CDR3 DNA reads TGCAGCGCAAACCAGGGGAACACTGAAGCTTTCTTT.

This chain's CDR3 is CASSQDTNTEAFF. Written as DNA, the CDR3 is TGTGCCAGCAGTCAGGACACGAACACTGAAGCTTTCTTT. The V and J genes are TRBV2 and TRBJ1-1; possibly TRBD1 for D (5 bases). V was cut by 5 bases and J by 1 base, with 8 bases left in between. This CDR3 is 13 amino acids long. Germline CDR1 SNHLY, CDR2 FYNNEI. The complete variable domain, with remaining parts taken from reference TRBV2 and TRBJ1-1, reads EPEVTQTPSHQVTQMGQEVILRCVPISNHLYFYWYRQILGQKVEFLVSFYNNEISEKSEIFDDQFSVERPDGSNFTLKIRSTKLEDSAMYFCASSQDTNTEAFFGQGTRLTVV.

This sequence joins TRBV12-3 or TRBV12-4 and TRBJ2-5; TRBD2 matches at 14 bases. The CDR3 loop spans 16 amino acids. J was trimmed by 2 bases and V by 6 bases; bases with no gene match: 5. In nucleotides, the CDR3 is TGTGCCAGCAGGACTAGCGGGAGGGGGGTTCAAGAGACCCAGTACTTC. Translated, it gives CASRTSGRGVQETQYF.

The chain employs TRBV3-1 and TRBJ2-7, with 14 nucleotides matching TRBD2. Per germline, CDR1 LGHDT and CDR2 YNNKEL (reference sequence). The CDR3 is 18 amino acids. Trimming removed 1 base from V and 0 bases from J; junction bases left unmatched: 5. CDR3 sequence reads: CASSQVETSGRASYEQYF. The CDR3 DNA follows: TGTGCCAGCAGCCAAGTTGAGACTAGCGGGAGGGCCTCCTACGAGCAGTACTTC.